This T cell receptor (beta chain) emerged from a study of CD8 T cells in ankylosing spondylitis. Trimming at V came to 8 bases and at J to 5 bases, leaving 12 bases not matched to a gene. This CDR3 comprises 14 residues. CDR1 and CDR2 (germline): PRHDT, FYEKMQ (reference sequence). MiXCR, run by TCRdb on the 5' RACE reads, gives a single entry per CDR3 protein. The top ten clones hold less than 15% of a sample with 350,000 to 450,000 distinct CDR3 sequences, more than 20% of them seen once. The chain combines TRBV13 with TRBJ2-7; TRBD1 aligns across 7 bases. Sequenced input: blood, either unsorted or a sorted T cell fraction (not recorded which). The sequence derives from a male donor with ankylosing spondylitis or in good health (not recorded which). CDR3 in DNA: TGTGCCAGCGTCCACTCCGACAGGGCGAACGAGCAGTACTTC. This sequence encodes CASVHSDRANEQYF.